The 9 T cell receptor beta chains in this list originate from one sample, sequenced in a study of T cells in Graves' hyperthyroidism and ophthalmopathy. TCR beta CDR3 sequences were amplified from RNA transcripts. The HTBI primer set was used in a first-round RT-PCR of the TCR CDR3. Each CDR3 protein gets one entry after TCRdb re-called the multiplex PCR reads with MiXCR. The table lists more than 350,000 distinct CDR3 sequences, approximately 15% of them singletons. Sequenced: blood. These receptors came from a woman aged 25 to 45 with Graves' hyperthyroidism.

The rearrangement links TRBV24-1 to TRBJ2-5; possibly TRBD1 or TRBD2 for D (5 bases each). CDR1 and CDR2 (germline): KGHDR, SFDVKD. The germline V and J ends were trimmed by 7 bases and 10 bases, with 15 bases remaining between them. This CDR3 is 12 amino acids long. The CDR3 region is CATSLPHGGQYF. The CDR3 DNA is TGTGCCACCAGCCTTCCTCATGGGGGCCAGTACTTC.

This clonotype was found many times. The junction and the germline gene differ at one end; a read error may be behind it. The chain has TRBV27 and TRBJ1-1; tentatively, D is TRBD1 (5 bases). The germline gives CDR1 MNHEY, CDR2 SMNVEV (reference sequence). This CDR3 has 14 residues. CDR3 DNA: TGCGCCAGCAGCTCCGGAGGGGTGAACACTGAAGCTTTCTTT. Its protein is CASSSGGVNTEAFF.

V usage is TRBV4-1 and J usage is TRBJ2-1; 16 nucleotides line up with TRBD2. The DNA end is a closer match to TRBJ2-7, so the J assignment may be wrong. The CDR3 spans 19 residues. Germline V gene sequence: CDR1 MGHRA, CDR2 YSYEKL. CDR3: CASSSLGTSGRGGYNEQYF. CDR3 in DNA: TGCGCCAGCAGCTCCCTAGGGACTAGCGGGAGGGGTGGTTACAATGAGCAGTACTTC.

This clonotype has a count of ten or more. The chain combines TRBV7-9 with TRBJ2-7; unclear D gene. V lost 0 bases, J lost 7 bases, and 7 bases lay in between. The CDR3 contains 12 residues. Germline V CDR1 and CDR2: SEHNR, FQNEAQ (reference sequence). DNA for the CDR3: TGTGCCAGCAGCTTAGCGGTTGGAGAGCAGTACTTC. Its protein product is CASSLAVGEQYF.

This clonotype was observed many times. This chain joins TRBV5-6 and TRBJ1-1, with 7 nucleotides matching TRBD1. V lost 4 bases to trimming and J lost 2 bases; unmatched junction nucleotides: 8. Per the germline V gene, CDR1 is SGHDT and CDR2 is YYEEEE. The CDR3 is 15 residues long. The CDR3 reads CASSPYRGTNTEAFF. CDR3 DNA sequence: TGTGCCAGCAGCCCGTACAGGGGCACAAACACTGAAGCTTTCTTT.

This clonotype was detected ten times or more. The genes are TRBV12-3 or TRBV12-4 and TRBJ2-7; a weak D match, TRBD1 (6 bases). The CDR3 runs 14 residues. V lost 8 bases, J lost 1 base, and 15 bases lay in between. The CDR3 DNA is TGTGCCAGCGCCACAGGGTCCCGGTCCTACGAGCAGTACTTC. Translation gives CASATGSRSYEQYF.

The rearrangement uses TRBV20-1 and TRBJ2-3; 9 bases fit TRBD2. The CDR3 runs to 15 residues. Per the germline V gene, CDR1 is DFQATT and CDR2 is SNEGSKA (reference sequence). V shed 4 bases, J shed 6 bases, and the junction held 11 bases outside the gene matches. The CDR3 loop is CSAKSAGGPSDTQYF. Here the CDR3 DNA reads TGCAGTGCTAAATCCGCGGGAGGGCCCTCGGATACGCAGTATTTT.

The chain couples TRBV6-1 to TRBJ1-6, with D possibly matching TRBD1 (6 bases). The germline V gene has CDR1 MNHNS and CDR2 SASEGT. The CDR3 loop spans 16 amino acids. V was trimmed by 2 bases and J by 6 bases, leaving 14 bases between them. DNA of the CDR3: TGTGCCAGCAGTGAAATCACAGGGCTTCGTAATTCACCCCTCCACTTT. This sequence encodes CASSEITGLRNSPLHF.

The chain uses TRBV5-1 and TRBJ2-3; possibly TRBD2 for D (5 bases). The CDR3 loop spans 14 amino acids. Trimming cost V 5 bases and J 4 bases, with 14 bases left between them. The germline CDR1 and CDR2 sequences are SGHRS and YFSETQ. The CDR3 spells CASRPGGGADTQYF. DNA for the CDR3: TGCGCCAGCAGGCCTGGAGGAGGCGCAGATACGCAGTATTTT.